This entry is about one T cell receptor beta chain. The antigen is undetermined. V shed 2 bases and J shed 4 bases, with 11 bases lying between them. The CDR3 extends over 14 amino acids. TCRdb fed the reads into MiXCR, producing one record per CDR3 protein. The profile covers more than 350,000 distinct CDR3 sequences, with around 32% appearing a single time and around 15% taken by the ten largest. The record originates from a study of T cell repertoires in cytomegalovirus infection. For the study at large: Through public TCR beta signatures, both CMV infection and matching HLA type were indicated.

Overall study results and limits: Summed frequency of shared TCR beta families picked out CMV carriers who also had the relevant HLA. In two of eight donors, the top clonotype was HLA-C-restricted CMV-specific.

The J gene is TRBJ1-2, the V gene TRBV12-3 or TRBV12-4; a possible D gene is TRBD1 (5 bases). Specimen: PBMCs. The sequence was obtained from a human donor in good health (CMV status not recorded). Some clones in this sample may be carry-over from other donors' samples. CDR3: CASSLSGTPYGYTF. Here the CDR3 DNA reads TGTGCCAGCAGTTTATCCGGGACTCCCTATGGCTACACCTTC.